This TCR beta chain originates from a study of T-cell memory formation after mild COVID-19. From 5'RACE with constant-segment primers came TCR alpha and TCR beta cDNA libraries that carried sample barcodes and UMIs. MiXCR, run by TCRdb on the 5' RACE reads, gives a single entry per CDR3 protein. The data show a few hundred thousand distinct CDR3 sequences, around 15% seen once. The clonotype comes from a man aged 18 to 30 who had mild COVID-19 (a few samples of this study predate the infection). Cell type and time point are not known. Sequenced: PBMCs or a T cell subset sorted from them (not recorded which).

The CDR3 is CASSLGWVEGAFF. The CDR3 bases are TGTGCCAGCAGCTTGGGTTGGGTGGAGGGAGCTTTCTTT. This sequence joins TRBV5-5 and TRBJ1-1; no clear D. The germline V gene has CDR1 SGHKS and CDR2 YYEKEE (reference sequence). With 0 bases removed from V and 10 bases from J, the gap between germline ends came to 13 bases. The CDR3 contains 13 residues.